One and the same sample provided the 25 T cell receptor beta chains below, sequenced in a study of blood T cell repertoires in COVID-19. Generated by immunoSEQ multiplex PCR, the TCRdb table keeps only in-frame clones and is missing some. Seen here are 100,000 to 150,000 clones, roughly 86% observed once, and the top ten hold about 5.7%. The sample comprised peripheral blood. These receptors came from a human donor in a cohort sampled during active COVID-19.

This chain uses TRBV5-4 with TRBJ2-5, with 11 nucleotides matching TRBD1. The CDR3 consists of 12 residues. Trimming took 4 bases from V and 13 from J; bases not matched to a gene: 6. Germline V lookup: CDR1 SGHNT, CDR2 YYREEE (reference sequence). CDR3 sequence (DNA): TGTGCCAGCAGCCTGTCCGGGACAGGGGGGTACTTC. Translated, it gives CASSLSGTGGYF.

The rearrangement joins TRBV7-9 to TRBJ1-1; 10 bases are shared with TRBD1. This CDR3 comprises 15 residues. J gave up 0 bases and V 5 bases, and 3 bases lay outside the gene matches. CDR1 is SEHNR, CDR2 FQNEAQ, per germline (reference sequence). Here the CDR3 DNA reads TGTGCCAGCAGCCCGGGACAGGGGTTGAACACTGAAGCTTTCTTT. It translates to CASSPGQGLNTEAFF.

The chain carries TRBV10-3 and TRBJ2-3; 8 nucleotides line up with TRBD2. Germline trimming cut 2 bases from V and 4 bases from J; bases unmatched to any gene: 11. CDR1 and CDR2 (germline): ENHRY, SYGVKD. The CDR3 totals 17 residues. This chain's CDR3 is CAISEPPRTSGPDTQYF. Here the CDR3 DNA reads TGTGCCATCAGTGAGCCCCCCCGCACTAGCGGCCCAGATACGCAGTATTTT.

This chain connects TRBV9 to TRBJ2-3, with TRBD2 matching 7 bases. The V gene end was trimmed by 0 bases and the J gene end by 6 bases; junction bases not matched to a gene: 4. The CDR3 loop spans 14 amino acids. CDR1 is SGDLS and CDR2 is YYNGEE in the germline V gene. CDR3 in DNA: TGTGCCAGCAGCGTAGTGGCTAGCGGCGATACGCAGTATTTT. This encodes CASSVVASGDTQYF.

V usage is TRBV2 and J usage is TRBJ2-1, with TRBD2 matching 8 bases. V was pared by 6 bases and J by 6 bases, with 10 bases of the junction left unmatched. Germline CDR1 SNHLY, CDR2 FYNNEI. The CDR3 length is 15 residues. This CDR3 reads CASSAGLVGLNEQFF. The CDR3 nucleotides read TGTGCCAGCAGCGCGGGACTAGTAGGCCTCAATGAGCAGTTCTTC.

The rearrangement joins TRBV9 to TRBJ2-3; possible D gene TRBD2, 5 bases. CDR1 and CDR2 (germline): SGDLS, YYNGEE. V lost 0 bases, J lost 6 bases, and 14 bases lay in between. CDR3 length: 15 amino acids. CDR3 protein: CASSVARVGKDTQYF. DNA of the CDR3: TGTGCCAGCAGCGTAGCGAGGGTCGGAAAGGATACGCAGTATTTT.

The V gene is TRBV2, the J gene TRBJ2-4; D gene ambiguous. Trimming shortened V by 7 bases and J by 0 bases, and 10 bases separated the two germline ends. The germline CDR1 and CDR2 sequences are SNHLY and FYNNEI. This CDR3 spans 14 amino acids. CDR3 sequence: CASISPGAKNIQYF. The CDR3 coding sequence is TGTGCCAGCATTTCACCGGGAGCCAAAAACATTCAGTACTTC.

The V gene is TRBV7-8, the J gene TRBJ2-7, with TRBD1 matching 10 bases. After removal of 8 bases from V and 6 bases from J, the junction contained 10 bases not matched to a gene. The CDR3 runs 14 residues. Germline V gives CDR1 SGHVS, CDR2 FQNEAQ. The CDR3 spells CASSLRDRGLEQYF. The DNA for the CDR3 is TGTGCCAGCTCCCTCAGAGACAGGGGGCTCGAGCAGTACTTC. The variable domain in full, with the rest retrieved from reference TRBV7-8 and TRBJ2-7, is GAGVSQSPRYKVAKRGQDVALRCDPISGHVSLFWYQQALGQGPEFLTYFQNEAQLDKSGLPSDRFFAERPEGSVSTLKIQRTQQEDSAVYLCASSLRDRGLEQYFGPGTRLTVT.

The rearrangement uses TRBV7-8 and TRBJ1-3; 7 bases align to TRBD1. The CDR3 totals 15 residues. V lost 4 bases to trimming and J lost 4 bases; unmatched junction nucleotides: 7. Germline assignment: CDR1 SGHVS and CDR2 FQNEAQ. CDR3 amino acids: CASSSGTVSGNTIYF. As DNA, the CDR3 is TGTGCCAGCAGCTCCGGGACAGTGAGCGGAAACACCATATATTTT.

The chain recombines TRBV4-1 with TRBJ2-1; 9 bases fit TRBD2. V trimming: 0 bases; J trimming: 5 bases; junction bases outside the gene matches: 11. The CDR3 covers 18 residues. The germline V gene encodes CDR1 MGHRA and CDR2 YSYEKL. The CDR3 nucleotides are TGCGCCAGCAGCCAAGATCGATTTAGCGGGAGCGGGGACAATGAGCAGTTCTTC. Translating it yields CASSQDRFSGSGDNEQFF.

This clone occurred a few times. The chain couples TRBV19 to TRBJ2-2; TRBD2 agrees at 8 bases. J gave up 2 bases and V 6 bases, and 2 bases lay outside the gene matches. Germline-derived CDR1 and CDR2 are LNHDA and SQIVND (reference sequence). The length of the CDR3 is 14 residues. The DNA of the CDR3 is TGTGCCAGTAGGACTAGCGTCAACACCGGGGAGCTGTTTTTT. Translated, it gives CASRTSVNTGELFF. Full variable domain (remainder filled in from reference TRBV19 and TRBJ2-2): DGGITQSPKYLFRKEGQNVTLSCEQNLNHDAMYWYRQDPGQGLRLIYYSQIVNDFQKGDIAEGYSVSREKKESFPLTVTSAQKNPTAFYLCASRTSVNTGELFFGEGSRLTVL.

The chain joins TRBV4-1 to TRBJ2-1; no clear D. CDR1 MGHRA and CDR2 YSYEKL come from the germline V gene. Trimming took 1 base from V and 0 from J, leaving 22 bases between them. The CDR3 has 20 residues. The CDR3 nucleotides are TGCGCCAGCAGCCAAGGAGAAATCTCTACCAGGTTAAGCTCCTACAATGAGCAGTTCTTC. This codes for CASSQGEISTRLSSYNEQFF.

The chain is built from TRBV6-5 and TRBJ2-3; 11 positions agree with TRBD2. The CDR3 totals 15 residues. V was pared by 5 bases and J by 4 bases, with 5 bases of the junction left unmatched. The germline gives CDR1 MNHEY, CDR2 SVGAGI. CDR3 amino acids: CASSTSGSSADTQYF. CDR3 DNA: TGTGCCAGCAGTACTAGCGGGAGTTCCGCAGATACGCAGTATTTT.

In nucleotides, the CDR3 is TGTGCCAGCAGTATTATGACAGGGGGGTACGAGCAGTACTTC. It encodes CASSIMTGGYEQYF. V is TRBV2 and J is TRBJ2-7; 9 nucleotides agree with TRBD1. CDR3 length: 14 residues. Trimming removed 5 bases from V and 4 bases from J; junction bases left unmatched: 6. Germline V CDR1 and CDR2: SNHLY, FYNNEI.

This chain uses TRBV28 with TRBJ1-3; tentatively, D is TRBD1 (6 bases). V dropped 6 bases and J dropped 0 bases, with 12 bases sitting between them. The CDR3 runs 15 residues. Germline assignment: CDR1 MDHEN and CDR2 SYDVKM. CDR3 nucleotides: TGTGCCAGCAGCCCGACGGGACACTCTGGAAACACCATATATTTT. It specifies CASSPTGHSGNTIYF.

The chain links TRBV12-3 or TRBV12-4 to TRBJ1-4; D not resolved. This CDR3 region has 12 residues. Deletions cut 1 base from V and 11 bases from J, with 8 bases between. This chain's CDR3 is CASSLGLNKLFF. DNA for the CDR3: TGTGCCAGCAGTTTAGGGCTGAATAAACTGTTTTTT.

The rearrangement uses TRBV7-8 and TRBJ1-5; perhaps TRBD1 as D (5 bases). The ends were cut back, 3 bases at V and 0 bases at J, with 15 bases in the middle. CDR1 and CDR2 (germline): SGHVS, FQNEAQ. The CDR3 is 17 residues long. The CDR3 DNA is TGTGCCAGCAGCTTCCGAGCCGTCAGGGATAGCAATCAGCCCCAGCATTTT. Translated: CASSFRAVRDSNQPQHF.

The chain uses TRBV6-5 and TRBJ2-1; TRBD2 agrees at 8 bases. The germline V gene has CDR1 MNHEY and CDR2 SVGAGI. The ends lost 6 bases at V and 7 bases at J; junction bases unmatched: 8. The CDR3 loop spans 14 amino acids. DNA of the CDR3: TGTGCCAGCAGCGGGAGGGCCCAGACAAATGAGCAGTTCTTC. As protein: CASSGRAQTNEQFF.

The chain carries TRBV3-1 (or the pseudogene TRBV3-2) and TRBJ1-4; D not certain. Germline V lookup: CDR1 LGHDT, CDR2 YNNKEL (reference sequence). CDR3 length equals 13 residues. The V end lost 4 bases, the J end lost 15 bases, and 18 bases lay between the germline ends. This CDR3 reads CASSPGDVPSVFF. For the CDR3, the DNA is TGTGCCAGCAGCCCCGGGGATGTCCCGAGCGTGTTTTTT.

The CDR3 is CASSLTEATNEKLFF. The CDR3 region has the DNA TGTGCCAGCAGTTTAACGGAGGCAACTAATGAAAAACTGTTTTTT. The chain combines TRBV28 with TRBJ1-4; D remains ambiguous. This CDR3 spans 15 amino acids. Germline-derived CDR1 and CDR2 are MDHEN and SYDVKM. The V end was cut by 2 bases, the J end by 0 bases, with 7 bases between. Together with reference TRBV28 and TRBJ1-4, the CDR3 gives the full variable domain: DVKVTQSSRYLVKRTGEKVFLECVQDMDHENMFWYRQDPGLGLRLIYFSYDVKMKEKGDIPEGYSVSREKKERFSLILESASTNQTSMYLCASSLTEATNEKLFFGSGTQLSVL.

The chain carries TRBV28 and TRBJ1-6, with D possibly being TRBD1 (6 bases). The CDR3 spans 15 residues. Germline V lookup: CDR1 MDHEN, CDR2 SYDVKM. The V and J ends lost 6 bases and 7 bases respectively, with 16 bases between them. The chain's CDR3 is CASSLERGINSPLHF. As DNA, the CDR3 is TGTGCCAGCAGCCTCGAGAGGGGGATCAATTCACCCCTCCACTTT.

This sequence joins TRBV9 and TRBJ1-4; D gene ambiguous. CDR3 length equals 15 residues. The V gene lost 3 bases and the J gene lost 6 bases, with 15 bases spanning the gap. Germline V gene lookup returns CDR1 SGDLS and CDR2 YYNGEE. CDR3 protein: CASSGETVGYEKLFF. The CDR3 bases are TGTGCCAGCAGCGGGGAGACCGTCGGGTATGAAAAACTGTTTTTT. Full variable domain (outside the CDR3, taken from reference TRBV9 and TRBJ1-4): DSGVTQTPKHLITATGQRVTLRCSPRSGDLSVYWYQQSLDQGLQFLIQYYNGEERAKGNILERFSAQQFPDLHSELNLSSLELGDSALYFCASSGETVGYEKLFFGSGTQLSVL.

The V call is TRBV5-1, the J call TRBJ2-3; 8 nucleotides agree with TRBD2. With V trimmed by 2 bases and J by 2 bases, 10 bases remained unmatched. Germline CDR1 SGHRS, CDR2 YFSETQ. The CDR3 has 17 amino acids. CDR3 loop: CASSFYGAGENTDTQYF. The CDR3 DNA follows: TGCGCCAGCAGCTTTTATGGAGCGGGAGAGAACACAGATACGCAGTATTTT.

This clone was seen only once. The chain uses TRBV28 and TRBJ2-5; 10 bases fit TRBD1. This CDR3 has 13 amino acids. Per the germline V gene, CDR1 is MDHEN and CDR2 is SYDVKM. Trimming took 6 bases from V and 5 from J; bases not matched to a gene: 3. CDR3 residues: CASSADRGETQYF. The DNA of the CDR3 is TGTGCCAGCAGCGCGGACAGGGGGGAGACCCAGTACTTC. Filled out from reference TRBV28 and TRBJ2-5, the complete variable domain reads DVKVTQSSRYLVKRTGEKVFLECVQDMDHENMFWYRQDPGLGLRLIYFSYDVKMKEKGDIPEGYSVSREKKERFSLILESASTNQTSMYLCASSADRGETQYFGPGTRLLVL.

The genes are TRBV5-6 and TRBJ1-4; perhaps TRBD1 as D (6 bases). Per the germline V gene, CDR1 is SGHDT and CDR2 is YYEEEE. This CDR3 is 15 amino acids long. Between the trimmed V and J ends, which lost 4 bases and 4 bases, there was a span of 14 bases. CDR3: CASSGIQGGNEKLFF. CDR3 DNA: TGTGCCAGCAGCGGGATACAGGGCGGTAATGAAAAACTGTTTTTT.